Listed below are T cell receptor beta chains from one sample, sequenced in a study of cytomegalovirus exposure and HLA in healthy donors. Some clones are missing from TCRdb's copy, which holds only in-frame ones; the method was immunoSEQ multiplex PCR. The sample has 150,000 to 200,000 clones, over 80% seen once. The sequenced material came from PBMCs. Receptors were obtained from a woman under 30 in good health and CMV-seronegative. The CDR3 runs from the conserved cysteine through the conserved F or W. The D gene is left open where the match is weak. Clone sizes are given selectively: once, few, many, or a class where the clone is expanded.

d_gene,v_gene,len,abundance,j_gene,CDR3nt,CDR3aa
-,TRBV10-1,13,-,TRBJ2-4,TGCGCCAGCAGTGAGGGGCTGAAAAACATTCAGTACTTC,CASSEGLKNIQYF
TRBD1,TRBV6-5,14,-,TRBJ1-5,TGTGCCAGCAGGGCGGGACAGGGGAGTCGCTCCCAGCATTTT,CASRAGQGSRSQHF
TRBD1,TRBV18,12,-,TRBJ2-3,TGTGCCAGCTCCCGGGACAGGGTCACGCAGTATTTT,CASSRDRVTQYF
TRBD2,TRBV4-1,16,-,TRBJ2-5,TGCGCCAGCAGCCCCACGACTAGCGGGGGCTCTTGGACCCAGTACTTC,CASSPTTSGGSWTQYF
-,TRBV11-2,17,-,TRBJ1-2,TGTGCCAGCAGCCCCCTCGGTGGGACATCTGTTAACTATGGCTACACCTTC,CASSPLGGTSVNYGYTF
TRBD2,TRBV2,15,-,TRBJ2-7,TGTGCCAGCAGACGTGGCGGGGGTCCCTCCTACGAGCAGTACTTC,CASRRGGGPSYEQYF
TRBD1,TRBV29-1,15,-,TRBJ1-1,TGCAGCGTTGCGACGGACAGGGGATTGAACACTGAAGCTTTCTTT,CSVATDRGLNTEAFF
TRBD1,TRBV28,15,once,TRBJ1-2,TGTGCCAGCAGTGTTTGGACAGGAGGTAACTATGGCTACACCTTC,CASSVWTGGNYGYTF
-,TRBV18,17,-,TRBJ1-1,TGTGCCAGCTCACCCGGTGGGGCAGGACCCAGTAGGCTGAGGGCTTTCTTT,CASSPGGAGPSRLRAFF
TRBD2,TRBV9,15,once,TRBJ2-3,TGTGCCAGCAGCCCCCCCAGCGGGGCATCGGATACGCAGTATTTT,CASSPPSGASDTQYF
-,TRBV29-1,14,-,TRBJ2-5,TGCAGCGTTGAGGGGGGAGATCTAAAAGAGACCCAGTACTTC,CSVEGGDLKETQYF
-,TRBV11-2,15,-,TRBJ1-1,TGTGCCAGCAGGCGCGGGACCCAGAAGAACACTGAAGCTTTCTTT,CASRRGTQKNTEAFF
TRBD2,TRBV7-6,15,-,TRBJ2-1,TGTGCCAGCAGCTTAGGCGGGGGGGCGGGTGATGAGCAGTTCTTC,CASSLGGGAGDEQFF
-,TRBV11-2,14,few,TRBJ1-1,TGTGCCAGCAGCGGAAGATTCCAGGGGAGAGGAGCTTTCTTT,CASSGRFQGRGAFF
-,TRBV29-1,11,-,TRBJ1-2,TGCAGCGACGGTCGGGAGTCTGGCTACACCTTC,CSDGRESGYTF
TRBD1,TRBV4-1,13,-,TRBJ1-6,TGCGCCAGCCGGGACAGGGGTAATTCACCCCTCCACTTT,CASRDRGNSPLHF
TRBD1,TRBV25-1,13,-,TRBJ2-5,TGTGCCAGCAGTAGACAGGGGGCGAGTCCCCAGTACTTC,CASSRQGASPQYF
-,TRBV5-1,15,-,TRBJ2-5,TGCGCCAGCAGCTTGCTGGACTTTAAGAAAGAGACCCAGTACTTC,CASSLLDFKKETQYF
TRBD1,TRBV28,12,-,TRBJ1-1,TGTGCCAGCAGTTTAGACAGGGCCGGGTCTTTCTTT,CASSLDRAGSFF
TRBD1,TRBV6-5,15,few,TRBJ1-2,TGTGCCAGCAGCAGCCGGGACAGGGCCTTTTATGGCTACACCTTC,CASSSRDRAFYGYTF
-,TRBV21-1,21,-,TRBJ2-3,TGTGCCAGCAGGACTAGTGGACTAGCGGGGGCAATTAAGGTGTTTCTGGATACGCAGTATTTT,CASRTSGLAGAIKVFLDTQYF
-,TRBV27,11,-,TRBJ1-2,TGTGCCAGCAGTTTGGTCGGTCTTCTCTTTTGG,CASSLVGLLFW
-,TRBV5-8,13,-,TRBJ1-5,TGTGCCAGCAGCTTGGACAGGGCACAGCCCCAGCATTTT,CASSLDRAQPQHF
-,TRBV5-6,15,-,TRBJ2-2,TGTGCCAGCAGCTTTAGGCAGGGAAGGACCGGGGAGCTGTTTTTT,CASSFRQGRTGELFF
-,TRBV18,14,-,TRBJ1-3,TGTGCCAGCTCACCACAGCCCTCTGGAAACACCATATATTTT,CASSPQPSGNTIYF
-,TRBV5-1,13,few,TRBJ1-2,TGCGCCAGCAGGGTGACAGGAGAATATGGCTACACCTTC,CASRVTGEYGYTF
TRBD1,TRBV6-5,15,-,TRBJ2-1,TGTGCCAGTAGGACAGGGGTGGGTTCGGGCTATGAGCAGTTCTTC,CASRTGVGSGYEQFF
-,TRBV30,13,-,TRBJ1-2,TGTGCCTGGAGGGGTGGGACACAATATGGCTACACCTTC,CAWRGGTQYGYTF
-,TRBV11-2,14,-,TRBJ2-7,TGTGCCAGCAGCTTAGATCGGTCTTCCTACGAGCAGTACTTC,CASSLDRSSYEQYF
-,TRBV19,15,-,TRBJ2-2,TGTGCCGCCGCGGATCGGCGGAAGAACACCGGGGAGCTGTTTTTT,CAAADRRKNTGELFF
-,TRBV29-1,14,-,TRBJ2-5,TGCAGCGTTGAATCCTGGACAGTGAGAGAGACCCAGTACTTC,CSVESWTVRETQYF
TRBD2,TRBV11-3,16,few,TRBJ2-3,TGTGCCAGCAGCTTAGATCGGGGCGGGGGGGAATATACGCAGTATTTT,CASSLDRGGGEYTQYF
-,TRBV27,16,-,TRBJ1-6,TGTGCCAGCAGTCCGTCCGGGCAGGGGTATAATTCACCCCTCCACTTT,CASSPSGQGYNSPLHF
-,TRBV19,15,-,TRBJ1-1,TGTGCCAGTAGTATAGGGTTCATAGAGAACACTGAAGCTTTCTTT,CASSIGFIENTEAFF
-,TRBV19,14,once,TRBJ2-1,TGTGCCGGGGTTCGGGGGAGCTCCTACAATGAGCAGTTCTTC,CAGVRGSSYNEQFF
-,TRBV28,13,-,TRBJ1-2,TGTGCCAGCAGTTTAGCCGGTTTCTATGGCTACACCTTC,CASSLAGFYGYTF
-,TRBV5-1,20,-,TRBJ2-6,TGCGCCAGCAGCTTGGGCCCCCGGGATTATACAGGGACTGGGGCCAACGTCCTGACTTTC,CASSLGPRDYTGTGANVLTF
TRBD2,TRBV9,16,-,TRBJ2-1,TGTGCCAGCAGCGTAGGATCTAGCGGCTCCTACAATGAGCAGTTCTTC,CASSVGSSGSYNEQFF
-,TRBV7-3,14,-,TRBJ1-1,TGTGCCAGCAGGATATCAGGAGGAGGTACTGAAGCTTTCTTT,CASRISGGGTEAFF
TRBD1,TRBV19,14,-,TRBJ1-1,TGTGCCAGTAGTACCAGACAGGGGGACACTGAAGCTTTCTTT,CASSTRQGDTEAFF
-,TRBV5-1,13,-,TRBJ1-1,TGCGCCAGCAGCTTGGGAGGACAGCCCGAAGCTTTCTTT,CASSLGGQPEAFF
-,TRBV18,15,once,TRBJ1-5,TGTGCCAGCTCCCTCACAAAGGGGAGCAATCAGCCCCAGCATTTT,CASSLTKGSNQPQHF
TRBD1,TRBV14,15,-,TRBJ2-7,TGTGCCAGCAGCCTAAAAACAGGGGGCGTATACGAGCAGTACTTC,CASSLKTGGVYEQYF
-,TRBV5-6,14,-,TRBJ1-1,TGTGCCAGCAGCTTGGAACAGGGCCCCACTGAAGCTTTCTTT,CASSLEQGPTEAFF
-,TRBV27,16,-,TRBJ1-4,TGTGCCAGCAGTTTATCGCCCGCCGGGGATGGTGAAAAACTGTTTTTT,CASSLSPAGDGEKLFF
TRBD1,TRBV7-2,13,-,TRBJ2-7,TGTGCCAGCAGCCCACGACAGGGCTACGAGCAGTACTTC,CASSPRQGYEQYF
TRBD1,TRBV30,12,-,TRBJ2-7,TGTGCCTGGGGGACAGACCCCTACGAGCAGTACTTC,CAWGTDPYEQYF
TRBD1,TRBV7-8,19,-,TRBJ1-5,TGTGCCAGCAGCTCCCGAACCCGTAGGACAGGCAATAGCAATCAGCCCCAGCATTTT,CASSSRTRRTGNSNQPQHF
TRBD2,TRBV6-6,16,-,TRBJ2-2,TGTGCCAGCAGCTCTACTAGCGGGGGGAGGACCGGGGAGCTGTTTTTT,CASSSTSGGRTGELFF
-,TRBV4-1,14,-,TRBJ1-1,TGCGCCAGCAGCCAAGATTGGACAGTGAGGGAAGCTTTCTTT,CASSQDWTVREAFF
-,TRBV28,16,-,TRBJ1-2,TGTGCCAGCAGTCTTATACTGACGGGGGGCGTGGGTGGCTACACCTTC,CASSLILTGGVGGYTF
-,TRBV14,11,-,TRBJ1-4,TGTGCCAGCAGCCAAGGCCCGCGCGTGTTTTTT,CASSQGPRVFF
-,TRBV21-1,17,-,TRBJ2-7,TGTGCCAGCAGCAAAGCGCAAGAGGGACAGGGGGTTTACGAGCAGTACTTC,CASSKAQEGQGVYEQYF
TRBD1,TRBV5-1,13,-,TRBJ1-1,TGCGCCAGCAGCTTTACAGGGGTCACTGAAGCTTTCTTT,CASSFTGVTEAFF
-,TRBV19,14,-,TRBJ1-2,TGTGCCAGTAGTATCACGGGGGTGGACTATGGCTACACCTTC,CASSITGVDYGYTF
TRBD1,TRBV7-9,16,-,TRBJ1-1,TGTGCCAGCAGCTCCCTAATCGGGACAGGGGGCACTGAAGCTTTCTTT,CASSSLIGTGGTEAFF
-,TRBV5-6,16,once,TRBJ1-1,TGTGCCAGCAGCCCACTGAAGGGGCCCCGAAAAACTGAAGCTTTCTTT,CASSPLKGPRKTEAFF